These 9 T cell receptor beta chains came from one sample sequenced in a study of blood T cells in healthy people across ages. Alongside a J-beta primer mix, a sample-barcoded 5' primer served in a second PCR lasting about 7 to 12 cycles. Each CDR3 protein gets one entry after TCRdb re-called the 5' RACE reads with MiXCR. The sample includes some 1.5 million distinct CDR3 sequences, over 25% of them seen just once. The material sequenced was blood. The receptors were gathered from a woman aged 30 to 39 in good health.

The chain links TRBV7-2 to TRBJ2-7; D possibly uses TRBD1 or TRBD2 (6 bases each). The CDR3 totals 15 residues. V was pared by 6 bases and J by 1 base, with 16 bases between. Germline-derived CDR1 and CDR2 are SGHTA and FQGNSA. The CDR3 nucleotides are TGTGCCAGCAGTGTAGGGGGGAGTCAGTCCTACGAGCAGTACTTC. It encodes CASSVGGSQSYEQYF.

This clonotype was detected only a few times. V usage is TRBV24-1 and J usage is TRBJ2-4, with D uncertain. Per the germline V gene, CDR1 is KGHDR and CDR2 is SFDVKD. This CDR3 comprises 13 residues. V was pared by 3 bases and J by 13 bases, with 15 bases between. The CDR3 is CATSDRTYNEQYF. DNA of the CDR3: TGTGCCACCAGTGATAGAACCTACAATGAGCAGTACTTC.

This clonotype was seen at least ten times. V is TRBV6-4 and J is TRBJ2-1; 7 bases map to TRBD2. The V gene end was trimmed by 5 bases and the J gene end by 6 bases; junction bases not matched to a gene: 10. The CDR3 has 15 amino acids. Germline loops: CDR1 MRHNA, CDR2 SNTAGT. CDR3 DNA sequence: TGTGCCAGCAGTACTAATCCTGGCGGGAGCAATGAGCAGTTCTTC. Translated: CASSTNPGGSNEQFF.

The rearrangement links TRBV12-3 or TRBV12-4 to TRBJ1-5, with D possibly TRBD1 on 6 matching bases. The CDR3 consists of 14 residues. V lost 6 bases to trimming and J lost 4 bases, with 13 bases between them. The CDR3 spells CASSEEGGNQPQHF. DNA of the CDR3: TGTGCCAGCAGCGAAGAAGGGGGGAATCAGCCCCAGCATTTT.

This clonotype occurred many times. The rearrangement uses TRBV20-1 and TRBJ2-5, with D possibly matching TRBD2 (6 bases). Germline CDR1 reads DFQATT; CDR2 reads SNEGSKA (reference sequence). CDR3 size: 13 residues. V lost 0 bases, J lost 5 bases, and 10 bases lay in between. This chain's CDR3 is CSARDTSRETQYF. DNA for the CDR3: TGCAGTGCTAGAGATACTAGCCGGGAGACCCAGTACTTC.

This CDR3 reads CASSFGGSSGYTF. Here the CDR3 DNA reads TGCGCCAGCAGCTTTGGGGGCAGCTCTGGCTACACCTTC. This chain links TRBV5-1 with TRBJ1-2; D is perhaps TRBD1 (6 bases). Trimming cost V 2 bases and J 7 bases, with 12 bases left between them. Germline-derived CDR1 and CDR2 are SGHRS and YFSETQ. This CDR3 contains 13 residues.

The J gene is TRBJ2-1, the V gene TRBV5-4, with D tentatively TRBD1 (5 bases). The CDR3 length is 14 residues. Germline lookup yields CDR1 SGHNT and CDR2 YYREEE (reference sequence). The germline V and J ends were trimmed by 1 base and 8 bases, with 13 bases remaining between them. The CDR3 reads CASSLQGVGDEQFF. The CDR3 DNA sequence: TGTGCCAGCAGCTTGCAAGGGGTTGGTGATGAGCAGTTCTTC.

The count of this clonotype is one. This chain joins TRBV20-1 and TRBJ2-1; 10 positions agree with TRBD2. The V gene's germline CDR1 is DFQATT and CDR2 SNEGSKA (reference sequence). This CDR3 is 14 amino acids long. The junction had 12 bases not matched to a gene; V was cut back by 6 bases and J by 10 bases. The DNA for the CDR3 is TGCAGTGCAGACAGAGCGGGGGGGCCGAGCGAGCAGTTCTTC. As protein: CSADRAGGPSEQFF.

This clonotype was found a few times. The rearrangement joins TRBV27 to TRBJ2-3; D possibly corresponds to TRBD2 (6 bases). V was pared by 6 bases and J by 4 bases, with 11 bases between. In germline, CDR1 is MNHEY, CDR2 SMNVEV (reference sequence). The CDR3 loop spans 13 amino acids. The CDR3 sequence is CASSTTRADTQYF. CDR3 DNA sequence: TGTGCCAGCAGCACGACTAGGGCAGATACGCAGTATTTT.